This T cell receptor (beta chain) is from a study of T cells in Graves' hyperthyroidism and ophthalmopathy. Study details: The authors collected peripheral blood at initial diagnosis, before any treatment.

As regards this clonotype: The target antigen is unknown.

Per germline, CDR1 GTSNPN and CDR2 SVGIG (reference sequence). Trimming shortened V by 4 bases and J by 3 bases, and 9 bases separated the two germline ends. The length of the CDR3 is 12 residues. The investigators amplified TCR beta CDR3 regions from RNA transcripts. During a first-round RT-PCR of the TCR CDR3, the HTBI primer set was used. From the multiplex PCR reads, TCRdb called clonotypes with MiXCR, one entry per CDR3 protein. The repertoire has under 250,000 distinct CDR3 sequences, roughly a quarter of them found once; the top ten carry roughly a third. A Clinical Activity Score of at least 3, a NOSPECS grade of at least 4 and a duration under 3 months were recorded in the ophthalmopathy patients. Uncontrolled infections, other autoimmune diseases, pregnancy or lactation led to exclusion of patients. Study results and limitations: The blood repertoire included most of the expanded thyroid clonotypes above 0.001.

What was sequenced was blood. The clonotype comes from a middle-aged woman with Graves' ophthalmopathy. The V and J genes are TRBV30 and TRBJ1-2; D is unclear. CDR3 bases: TGTGCCTGGAATCAAGATGACTATGGCTACACCTTC. It encodes CAWNQDDYGYTF. Variable domain in full (rest from reference TRBV30 and TRBJ1-2): SQTIHQWPATLVQPVGSPLSLECTVEGTSNPNLYWYRQAAGRGLQLLFYSVGIGQISSEVPQNLSASRPQDRQFILSSKKLLLSDSGFYLCAWNQDDYGYTFGSGTRLTVV.